This entry lists 14 T cell receptor beta chains sequenced from one sample in a study of blood T cell repertoires in COVID-19. TCRdb keeps only in-frame clones here, not all; method: immunoSEQ multiplex PCR. The table records about 140,000 clones, about 80% of them present only once. Input material: peripheral blood. The receptor source for this set is a human donor in a cohort sampled during active COVID-19.

Here the CDR3 reads CASSVVAARAGELFF. The CDR3 region has the DNA TGTGCCAGCAGCGTAGTAGCGGCGCGAGCCGGGGAGCTGTTTTTT. This chain links TRBV9 with TRBJ2-2; D is perhaps TRBD2 (6 bases). Germline V lookup: CDR1 SGDLS, CDR2 YYNGEE. CDR3 length: 15 amino acids. V was pared by 0 bases and J by 6 bases, with 12 bases between.

This chain links TRBV5-4 with TRBJ2-7; the D gene is possibly TRBD1 (6 bases). V lost 4 bases, J lost 7 bases, and 21 bases lay in between. CDR3 length equals 15 residues. Germline V CDR1 and CDR2: SGHNT, YYREEE (reference sequence). The chain's CDR3 is CASSPQTGPAREQYF. The CDR3 DNA follows: TGTGCCAGCAGCCCCCAGACAGGCCCTGCGAGAGAGCAGTACTTC.

This clone was counted a few times. Other DNA sequences in the same sample also yield this CDR3. This chain uses TRBV7-3 with TRBJ2-1, with TRBD2 matching 8 bases. Per the germline V gene, CDR1 is SGHTA and CDR2 is FQGTGA. V lost 5 bases, J lost 3 bases, and 3 bases stayed unmatched. CDR3 length equals 14 residues. For the CDR3, the DNA is TGTGCCAGCAGCCGGGGGGGCAGCTACAATGAGCAGTTCTTC. It is translated as CASSRGGSYNEQFF.

The chain links TRBV4-1 to TRBJ2-7; TRBD1 aligns across 12 bases. The V gene's germline CDR1 is MGHRA and CDR2 YSYEKL. The CDR3 has 14 amino acids. J lost 4 bases, V lost 4 bases, and 2 bases had no gene match. The CDR3 nucleotides read TGCGCCAGCAGCCCGGGACAGGGGGCTTACGAGCAGTACTTC. Translated: CASSPGQGAYEQYF.

This clone was seen only a few times. V and J are TRBV25-1 and TRBJ1-4, with 10 bases matching TRBD1. This CDR3 has 16 amino acids. Germline values: CDR1 MGHDK, CDR2 SYGVNS. The J segment lost 8 bases and the V segment lost 0 bases, leaving 6 bases of the junction unmatched. The CDR3 sequence: CASSEYSGTGDEKLFF. As DNA, the CDR3 is TGTGCCAGCAGTGAATATAGTGGGACAGGGGACGAAAAACTGTTTTTT.

The chain couples TRBV7-2 to TRBJ2-5; 8 nucleotides line up with TRBD1. The V and J ends lost 5 bases and 5 bases, in that order; junction bases with no gene match: 10. This CDR3 contains 15 residues. Germline V gene data show CDR1 as SGHTA and CDR2 as FQGNSA. CDR3 in DNA: TGTGCCAGCAGCCGCAGACAGGGGAGTTGGGAGACCCAGTACTTC. It specifies CASSRRQGSWETQYF.

The V call is TRBV30, the J call TRBJ2-2, with D possibly TRBD1 on 5 matching bases. Trimming took 0 bases from V and 6 from J, leaving 14 bases between them. Germline CDR1 is GTSNPN and CDR2 is SVGIG (reference sequence). The CDR3 runs 15 residues. The CDR3 protein is CAWSVSLGPAGELFF. CDR3 in DNA: TGTGCCTGGAGTGTGAGTTTGGGGCCGGCCGGGGAGCTGTTTTTT.

This chain joins TRBV19 and TRBJ2-2, with D perhaps matching TRBD2 (6 bases). V was shortened by 1 base and J by 6 bases, with 9 bases between the two germline ends. The germline V gene has CDR1 LNHDA and CDR2 SQIVND (reference sequence). CDR3 length: 14 residues. CDR3 loop: CASSIVASAGELFF. The CDR3 DNA is TGTGCCAGTAGTATAGTGGCTAGCGCCGGGGAGCTGTTTTTT. Variable domain in full (rest from reference TRBV19 and TRBJ2-2): DGGITQSPKYLFRKEGQNVTLSCEQNLNHDAMYWYRQDPGQGLRLIYYSQIVNDFQKGDIAEGYSVSREKKESFPLTVTSAQKNPTAFYLCASSIVASAGELFFGEGSRLTVL.

The gene calls are TRBV5-4 and TRBJ2-2; TRBD2 is a possible D gene (5 bases). V lost 4 bases to trimming and J lost 4 bases, with 29 bases between them. The CDR3 is 20 residues long. Germline V lookup: CDR1 SGHNT, CDR2 YYREEE (reference sequence). CDR3 in amino acids: CASSRRFQTGPQAGTGELFF. The CDR3 coding sequence is TGTGCCAGCAGCCGACGCTTCCAAACCGGGCCCCAGGCGGGCACCGGGGAGCTGTTTTTT.

This chain uses TRBV6-6 with TRBJ2-5; 8 positions agree with TRBD2. Germline V CDR1 and CDR2: MNHNY, SVGAGI (reference sequence). V trimming: 10 bases; J trimming: 4 bases; junction bases outside the gene matches: 14. The length of the CDR3 is 15 residues. The CDR3 here is CATHYQAGLGETQYF. DNA of the CDR3: TGTGCCACCCATTACCAAGCGGGACTAGGAGAGACCCAGTACTTC.

V usage is TRBV3-1 (or the pseudogene TRBV3-2) and J usage is TRBJ1-1; D remains unclear. Trimming removed 6 bases at V and 0 bases at J, with 11 bases between. The CDR3 totals 14 residues. The germline gives CDR1 LGHDT, CDR2 YNNKEL (reference sequence). As DNA, the CDR3 is TGTGCCAGCAGTGCCGGGGATTTGAACACTGAAGCTTTCTTT. This translates into CASSAGDLNTEAFF.

This CDR3 is CASSDRLGLMNTEAFF. The CDR3 nucleotides are TGTGCCAGCAGCGACCGCCTAGGTCTCATGAACACTGAAGCTTTCTTT. The chain is built from TRBV7-2 and TRBJ1-1; D is ambiguous. The germline V and J ends were trimmed by 5 bases and 0 bases, with 16 bases remaining between them. This CDR3 is built from 16 residues. Germline values: CDR1 SGHTA, CDR2 FQGNSA.

This clone was seen only once. The genes are TRBV7-9 and TRBJ2-7, with TRBD1 identical over 7 bases. The germline V gene encodes CDR1 SEHNR and CDR2 FQNEAQ (reference sequence). The V and J ends lost 8 bases and 3 bases, in that order; junction bases with no gene match: 10. The CDR3 runs 14 residues. CDR3: CASGDRDSRYEQYF. CDR3 bases: TGTGCCAGCGGAGACCGGGACAGCCGCTACGAGCAGTACTTC.

The chain combines TRBV7-9 with TRBJ2-1, with 8 bases aligning to TRBD1. V lost 1 base and J lost 2; bases outside the gene matches: 1. The CDR3 sequence is 15 residues long. Germline assignment: CDR1 SEHNR and CDR2 FQNEAQ (reference sequence). CDR3 region: CASSLGTGPYNEQFF. As DNA, the CDR3 is TGTGCCAGCAGCTTAGGGACAGGGCCCTACAATGAGCAGTTCTTC.